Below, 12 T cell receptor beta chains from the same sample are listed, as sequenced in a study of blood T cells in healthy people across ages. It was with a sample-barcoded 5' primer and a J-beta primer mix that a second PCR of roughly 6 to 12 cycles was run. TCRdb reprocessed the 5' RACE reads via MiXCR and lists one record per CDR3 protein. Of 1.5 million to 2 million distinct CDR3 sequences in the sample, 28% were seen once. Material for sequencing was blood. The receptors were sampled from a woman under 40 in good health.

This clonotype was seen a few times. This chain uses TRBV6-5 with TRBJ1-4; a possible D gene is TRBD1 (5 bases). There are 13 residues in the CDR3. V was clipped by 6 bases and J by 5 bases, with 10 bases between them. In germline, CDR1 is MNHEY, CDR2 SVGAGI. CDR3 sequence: CASSDRVNEKLFF. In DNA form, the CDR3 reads TGTGCCAGCAGCGACAGAGTCAATGAAAAACTGTTTTTT.

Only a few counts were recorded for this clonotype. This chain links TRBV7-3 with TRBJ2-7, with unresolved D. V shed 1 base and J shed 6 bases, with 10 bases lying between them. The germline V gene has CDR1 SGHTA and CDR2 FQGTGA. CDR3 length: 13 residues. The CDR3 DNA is TGTGCCAGCAGCTTAAAAGGGATGGGCGAGCAGTACTTC. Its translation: CASSLKGMGEQYF.

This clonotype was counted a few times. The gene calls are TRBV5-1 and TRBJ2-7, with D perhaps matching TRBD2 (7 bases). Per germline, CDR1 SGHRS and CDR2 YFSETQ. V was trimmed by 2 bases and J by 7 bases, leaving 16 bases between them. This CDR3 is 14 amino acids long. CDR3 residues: CASSFGGPGREQYF. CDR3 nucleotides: TGCGCCAGCAGCTTCGGGGGGCCCGGGAGGGAGCAGTACTTC.

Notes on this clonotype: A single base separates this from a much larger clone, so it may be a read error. The CDR3 region has the DNA TGCAGTGCTAGAGAATCGGGCGGGGCCAACGTCCGGACTTTC. It translates to CSARESGGANVRTF. The chain couples TRBV20-1 to TRBJ2-6; a possible D gene is TRBD2 (6 bases). The germline CDR1 and CDR2 sequences are DFQATT and SNEGSKA (reference sequence). The CDR3 covers 14 residues.

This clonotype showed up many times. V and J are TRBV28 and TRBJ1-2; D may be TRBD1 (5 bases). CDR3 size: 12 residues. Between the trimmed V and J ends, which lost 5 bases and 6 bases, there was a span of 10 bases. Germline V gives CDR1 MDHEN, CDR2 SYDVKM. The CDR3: CASSTQGDGYTF. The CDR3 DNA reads TGTGCCAGCAGTACCCAGGGCGATGGCTACACCTTC.

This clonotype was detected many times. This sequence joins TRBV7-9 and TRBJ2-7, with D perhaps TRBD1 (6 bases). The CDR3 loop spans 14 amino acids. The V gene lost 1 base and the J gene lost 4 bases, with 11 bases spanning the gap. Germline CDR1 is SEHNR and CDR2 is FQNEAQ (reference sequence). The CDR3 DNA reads TGTGCCAGCAGCTTAGACAGGGTTCGTTACGAGCAGTACTTC. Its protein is CASSLDRVRYEQYF. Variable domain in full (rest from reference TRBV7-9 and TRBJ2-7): DTGVSQNPRHKITKRGQNVTFRCDPISEHNRLYWYRQTLGQGPEFLTYFQNEAQLEKSRLLSDRFSAERPKGSFSTLEIQRTEQGDSAMYLCASSLDRVRYEQYFGPGTRLTVT.

Written as DNA, the CDR3 is TGCGCCAGCAATTCCGGGACTAGCGCCGGGGAGCTGTTTTTT. Its protein is CASNSGTSAGELFF. The chain uses TRBV10-2 and TRBJ2-2; TRBD2 agrees at 10 bases. The CDR3 sequence is 14 residues long. J was trimmed by 6 bases and V by 7 bases; bases with no gene match: 5. Germline values: CDR1 WSHSY, CDR2 SAAADI.

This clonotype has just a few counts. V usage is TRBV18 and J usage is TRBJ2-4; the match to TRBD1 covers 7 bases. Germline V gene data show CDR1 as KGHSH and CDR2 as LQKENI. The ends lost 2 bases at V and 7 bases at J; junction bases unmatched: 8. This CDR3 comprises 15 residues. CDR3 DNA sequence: TGTGCCAGCTCACCAAAGGGGGCCCGGTGGAACATTCAGTACTTC. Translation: CASSPKGARWNIQYF.

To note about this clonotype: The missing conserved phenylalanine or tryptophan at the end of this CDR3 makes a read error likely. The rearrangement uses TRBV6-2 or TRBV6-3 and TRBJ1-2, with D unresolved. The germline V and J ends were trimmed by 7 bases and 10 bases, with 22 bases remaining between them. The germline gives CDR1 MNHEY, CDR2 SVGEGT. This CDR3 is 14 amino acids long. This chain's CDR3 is CASTRTSISPDYTC. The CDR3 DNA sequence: TGTGCCAGCACCAGAACCTCTATCTCCCCGGACTACACCTGC.

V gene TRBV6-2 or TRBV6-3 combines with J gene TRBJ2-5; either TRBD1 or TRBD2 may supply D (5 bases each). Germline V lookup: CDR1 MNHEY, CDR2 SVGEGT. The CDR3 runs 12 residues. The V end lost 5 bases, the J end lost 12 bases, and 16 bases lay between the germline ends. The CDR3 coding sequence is TGTGCCAGCAGTGGGGCGGGTCTAAGGGAGTACTTC. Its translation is CASSGAGLREYF.

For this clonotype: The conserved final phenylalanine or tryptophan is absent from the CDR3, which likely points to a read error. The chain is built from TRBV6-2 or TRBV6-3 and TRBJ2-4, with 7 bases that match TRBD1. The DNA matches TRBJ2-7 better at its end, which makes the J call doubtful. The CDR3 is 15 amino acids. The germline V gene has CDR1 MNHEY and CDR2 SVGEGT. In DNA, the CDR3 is TGTGCCAGCAGGCCTACTCTCCGGGACAGCTACGAGCAGTACTGC. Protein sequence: CASRPTLRDSYEQYC.

CDR3 sequence: CSARDRRGEQFF. For the CDR3, the DNA is TGCAGTGCTAGAGATAGGCGAGGAGAGCAGTTCTTC. This chain joins TRBV20-1 and TRBJ2-1; D is uncertain. The V end lost 0 bases, the J end lost 10 bases, and 10 bases lay between the germline ends. The CDR3 loop spans 12 amino acids. The germline V gene has CDR1 DFQATT and CDR2 SNEGSKA (reference sequence).